This TCR beta chain was captured by sequencing in a study of T cells in Graves' hyperthyroidism and ophthalmopathy. This CDR3 comprises 14 residues. J was trimmed by 2 bases and V by 6 bases; bases with no gene match: 5. Germline V CDR1 and CDR2: SEHNR, FQNEAQ (reference sequence). The TCR beta CDR3 regions underwent amplification using RNA transcripts as the source. HTBI primers were employed in a first-round RT-PCR of the TCR CDR3. TCRdb re-derived calls from the multiplex PCR reads in MiXCR, one entry per CDR3 protein. The sample includes about 760,000 distinct CDR3 sequences, over 35% of them seen just once.

The genes are TRBV7-9 and TRBJ2-7; the match to TRBD1 covers 9 bases. The source is a woman between 40 and 55 years old with Graves' hyperthyroidism. Material: blood. The CDR3 protein is CASRGGQGTYEQYF. The CDR3 DNA follows: TGTGCCAGCAGGGGGGGACAGGGAACCTACGAGCAGTACTTC.